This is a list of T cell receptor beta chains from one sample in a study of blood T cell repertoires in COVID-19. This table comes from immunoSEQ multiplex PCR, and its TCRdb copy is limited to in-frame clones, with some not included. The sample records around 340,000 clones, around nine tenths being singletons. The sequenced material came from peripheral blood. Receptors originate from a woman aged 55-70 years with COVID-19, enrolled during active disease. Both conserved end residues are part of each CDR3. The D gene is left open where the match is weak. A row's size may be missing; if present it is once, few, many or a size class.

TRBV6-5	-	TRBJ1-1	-	CASRKQGMNTEAFF	TGTGCCAGCAGAAAACAGGGAATGAACACTGAAGCTTTCTTT
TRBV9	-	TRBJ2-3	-	CASSARGTQYF	TGTGCCAGCAGCGCCCGGGGTACGCAGTATTTT
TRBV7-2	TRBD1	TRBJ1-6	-	CASSLWTGHLHF	TGTGCCAGCAGCCTTTGGACAGGGCATCTCCACTTT
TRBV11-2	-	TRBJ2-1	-	CASSPDRKSYNEQFF	TGTGCCAGCAGCCCCGACAGAAAGAGCTACAATGAGCAGTTCTTC
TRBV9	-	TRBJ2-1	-	CASSVRPVDEQFF	TGTGCCAGCAGCGTGCGCCCGGTCGATGAGCAGTTCTTC
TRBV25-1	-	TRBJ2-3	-	CASSIQEADTQYF	TGTGCCAGCAGTATTCAGGAGGCAGATACGCAGTATTTT
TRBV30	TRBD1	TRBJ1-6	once	CAWSPLGQGADNSPLHF	TGTGCCTGGAGTCCCCTCGGACAGGGGGCAGATAATTCACCCCTCCACTTT
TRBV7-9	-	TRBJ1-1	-	CASSLGVMNTEAFF	TGTGCCAGCAGCTTAGGAGTAATGAACACTGAAGCTTTCTTT
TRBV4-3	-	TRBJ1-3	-	CASSPGVGSGNTIYF	TGCGCCAGCAGCCCAGGGGTAGGCTCTGGAAACACCATATATTTT
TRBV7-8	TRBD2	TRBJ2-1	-	CASSLDRRGGRYNEQFF	TGTGCCAGCAGCTTAGATCGTCGGGGGGGGCGTTACAATGAGCAGTTCTTC
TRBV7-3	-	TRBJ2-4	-	CASSLKGGGKNIQYF	TGTGCCAGCAGCCTCAAGGGAGGCGGCAAAAACATTCAGTACTTC
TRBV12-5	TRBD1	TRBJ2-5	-	CASGLRQGANRGQETQYF	TGTGCTAGTGGTTTGAGGCAGGGGGCAAATCGGGGACAAGAGACCCAGTACTTC
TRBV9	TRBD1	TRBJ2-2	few	CASSAGTGHTGELFF	TGTGCCAGCAGCGCTGGGACAGGGCACACCGGGGAGCTGTTTTTT
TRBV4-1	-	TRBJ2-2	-	CASSQDTRFPTGELFF	TGCGCCAGCAGCCAGGATACTAGGTTTCCCACCGGGGAGCTGTTTTTT
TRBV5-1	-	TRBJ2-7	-	CASRPEADEQYF	TGCGCCAGCAGACCTGAGGCCGACGAGCAGTACTTC
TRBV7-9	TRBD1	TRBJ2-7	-	CASTRDRSYEQYF	TGTGCCAGCACCCGGGACAGGTCCTACGAGCAGTACTTC
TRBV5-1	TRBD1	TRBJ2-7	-	CASSSRTGVYEQYF	TGCGCCAGCAGCTCTAGGACAGGGGTGTACGAGCAGTACTTC
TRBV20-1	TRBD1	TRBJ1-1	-	CSASGGYRGRVTEAFF	TGCAGTGCTAGTGGGGGGTACAGGGGGCGCGTCACTGAAGCTTTCTTT
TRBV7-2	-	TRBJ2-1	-	CASSLSGNNEQFF	TGTGCCAGCAGCTTATCAGGGAACAATGAGCAGTTCTTC
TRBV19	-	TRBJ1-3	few	CASSMMRTPSGNTIYF	TGTGCCAGTAGTATGATGAGGACACCCTCTGGAAACACCATATATTTT
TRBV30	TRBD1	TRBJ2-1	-	CAWRGQPLSEQFF	TGTGCCTGGAGGGGACAGCCACTTTCGGAGCAGTTCTTC
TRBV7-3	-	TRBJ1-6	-	CASSLRGIGEGSPLHF	TGTGCCAGCAGCTTGCGTGGAATCGGGGAGGGATCACCCCTCCACTTT
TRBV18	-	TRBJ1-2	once	CASSPGAYGYTF	TGTGCCAGCTCACCAGGGGCGTATGGCTACACCTTC
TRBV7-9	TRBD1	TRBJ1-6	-	CASSFRQGSYNSPLHF	TGTGCCAGCAGCTTCAGACAGGGCTCCTATAATTCACCCCTCCACTTT
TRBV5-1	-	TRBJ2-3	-	CASSPTGHGTDTQYF	TGCGCCAGCAGCCCGACGGGACACGGCACAGATACGCAGTATTTT
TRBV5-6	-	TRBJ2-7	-	CASSQITGEQYF	TGTGCCAGCAGCCAAATAACAGGCGAGCAGTACTTC
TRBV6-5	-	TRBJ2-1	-	CASSYPEQFF	TGTGCCAGCAGTTACCCGGAGCAGTTCTTC
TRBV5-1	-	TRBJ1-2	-	CASSLAGDGDYGYTF	TGCGCCAGCAGCTTGGCGGGGGATGGCGACTATGGCTACACCTTC
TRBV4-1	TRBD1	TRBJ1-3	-	CASRTPGGGNTIYF	TGCGCCAGCAGAACACCAGGGGGGGGAAACACCATATATTTT
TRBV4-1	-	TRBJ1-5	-	CASSQVGGVGQPQHF	TGCGCCAGCAGCCAAGTGGGGGGGGTCGGTCAGCCCCAGCATTTT
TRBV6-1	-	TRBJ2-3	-	CASSEDGDTDTQYF	TGTGCCAGCAGTGAAGACGGGGACACAGATACGCAGTATTTT
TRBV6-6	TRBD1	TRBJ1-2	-	CASRWQGDYGYTF	TGTGCCAGCCGGTGGCAGGGGGACTATGGCTACACCTTC
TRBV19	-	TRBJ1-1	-	CASSPQTALNTEAFF	TGTGCCAGTAGTCCCCAGACAGCTTTGAACACTGAAGCTTTCTTT
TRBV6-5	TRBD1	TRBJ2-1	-	CASRSGQGAYNEQFF	TGTGCCAGCAGATCCGGACAGGGAGCATACAATGAGCAGTTCTTC
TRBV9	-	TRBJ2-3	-	CASSPRLYRGDTQYF	TGTGCCAGCAGCCCCCGACTCTATCGGGGAGATACGCAGTATTTT
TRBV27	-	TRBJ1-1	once	CASTPTGGREAFF	TGTGCCAGCACTCCGACAGGAGGCCGTGAAGCTTTCTTT
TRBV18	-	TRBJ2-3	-	CASSSGEQGVVGTDTQYF	TGTGCCAGCTCATCAGGGGAACAGGGAGTAGTGGGCACAGATACGCAGTATTTT
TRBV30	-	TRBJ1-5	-	CAWSVTGNQPQHF	TGTGCCTGGAGTGTTACGGGGAATCAGCCCCAGCATTTT
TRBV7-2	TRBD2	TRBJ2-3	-	CASSSEGGGATAQYF	TGTGCCAGCAGCTCCGAGGGCGGGGGGGCCACTGCGCAGTATTTT
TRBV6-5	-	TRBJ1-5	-	CASSYGERQPQHF	TGTGCCAGCAGTTACGGGGAGCGCCAGCCCCAGCATTTT
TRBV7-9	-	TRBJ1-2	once	CASGPGRGAYGYTF	TGTGCCAGCGGACCGGGACGGGGGGCCTATGGCTACACCTTC
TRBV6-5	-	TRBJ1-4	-	CASKMGPSNEKLFF	TGTGCCAGCAAGATGGGGCCTTCTAATGAAAAACTGTTTTTT
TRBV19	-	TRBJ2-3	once	CASSSGDTQYF	TGTGCCAGTAGTTCGGGAGATACGCAGTATTTT
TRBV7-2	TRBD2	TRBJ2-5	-	CASSLIAGAGETQYF	TGTGCCAGCAGCTTAATAGCGGGGGCCGGGGAGACCCAGTACTTC
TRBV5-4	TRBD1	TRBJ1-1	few	CASSPGTGWDTEAFF	TGTGCCAGCAGCCCTGGGACAGGGTGGGACACTGAAGCTTTCTTT
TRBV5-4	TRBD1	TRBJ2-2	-	CASNRGQRPGELFF	TGTGCCAGCAACAGGGGGCAACGGCCCGGGGAGCTGTTTTTT